The T cell receptor beta chain under discussion was sequenced for a study of type 1 regulatory T cells. On the study more broadly: T-allo10 is an in vitro-generated, Tr1-enriched CD4 T cell product specific for alloantigen.

Study-wide results and limits: Compared with non-type 1 regulatory T cells, type 1 regulatory T cells showed a more restricted TCR repertoire.

TCRdb itself ran the reads through MiXCR, one entry per CDR3 protein. Of just under 65,000 distinct CDR3 sequences listed, about 48% were seen once; the top ten hold about 2%. This clonotype was seen a few times. The antigen is unknown. V lost 3 bases and J lost 5, with 14 bases in between. CDR1 is SGHRS, CDR2 YFSETQ, per germline. This CDR3 comprises 14 residues. The genes are TRBV5-1 and TRBJ2-5, with D possibly matching TRBD2 (5 bases). The source material was cultured non-Tr1 T cells, either the whole culture or a sorted T cell fraction (not recorded which). The sequence was obtained from a human donor in good health. CDR3 protein: CASSWAPREETQYF. CDR3 in DNA: TGCGCCAGCAGCTGGGCCCCAAGGGAGGAGACCCAGTACTTC.